Shown below are 4 T cell receptor beta chains from a single sample sequenced in a study of blood T cell repertoires in COVID-19. The data were produced by immunoSEQ multiplex PCR, yet TCRdb's version contains in-frame clones alone and is incomplete. The sample lists around 200,000 clones; 80% to 90% were seen once. The sequencing input was peripheral blood. Every receptor here comes from a human donor with active or convalescent COVID-19. The donor label of this sample is uncertain.

The chain carries TRBV7-9 and TRBJ2-1; 9 bases are a match to TRBD1. Germline loops: CDR1 SEHNR, CDR2 FQNEAQ (reference sequence). The CDR3 has 16 amino acids. V lost 6 bases to trimming and J lost 4 bases; unmatched junction nucleotides: 10. In DNA form, the CDR3 reads TGTGCCAGCAGAGAAACAGGGGGCGATTGGTACAATGAGCAGTTCTTC. It yields the protein CASRETGGDWYNEQFF.

The rearrangement joins TRBV29-1 to TRBJ2-3; D is unclear. CDR1 and CDR2 from the germline V gene are SQVTM and ANQGSEA. CDR3 length: 10 amino acids. V dropped 6 bases and J dropped 6 bases, with 7 bases sitting between them. The CDR3 DNA sequence: TGCAGCGTGGCATTGGATACGCAGTATTTT. This encodes CSVALDTQYF.

This chain uses TRBV6-5 with TRBJ1-6, with D unresolved. The germline V gene has CDR1 MNHEY and CDR2 SVGAGI. The CDR3 has 14 residues. V lost 6 bases to trimming and J lost 8 bases, with 14 bases between them. The CDR3 coding sequence is TGTGCCAGCAGCGGCAGGCAGACGGATTCACCCCTCCACTTT. It encodes CASSGRQTDSPLHF.

V gene TRBV7-9 combines with J gene TRBJ1-4; D unresolved. The CDR3 runs to 14 residues. Trimming stripped 1 base from V and 8 bases from J, with 11 bases between. Germline loops: CDR1 SEHNR, CDR2 FQNEAQ (reference sequence). The CDR3 region is CASSLGRRKEKLFF. CDR3 coding DNA: TGTGCCAGCAGCTTAGGGAGGAGGAAAGAAAAACTGTTTTTT.